This TCR beta chain originates from a study of blood T cell repertoires in COVID-19. CDR3 length: 15 residues. Germline V lookup: CDR1 SGHRS, CDR2 YFSETQ. V dropped 4 bases and J dropped 4 bases, with 14 bases sitting between them. Measured with immunoSEQ multiplex PCR; TCRdb has only the in-frame clones, and not every one. Of more than 85,000 clones listed, nearly 90% were seen once; the top ten hold around 6.9%. The TCR was taken from a woman aged 60-70 years with acute or convalescent COVID-19. Material: peripheral blood. The chain has TRBV5-1 and TRBJ2-2; TRBD1 might be the D (6 bases). The CDR3 loop reads CASSTGTITTGELFF. The CDR3 DNA is TGCGCCAGCAGCACGGGGACAATAACCACCGGGGAGCTGTTTTTT.